Below are 9 T cell receptor beta chains sequenced from a single sample in a study of T-cell reconstitution after alpha-beta-depleted transplantation in children. A library of TCRbeta sequences, prepared with unique molecular identifiers, was generated. MiXCR, run by TCRdb on the PCR reads, gives a single entry per CDR3 protein. Among around 96,000 distinct CDR3 sequences listed, roughly an eighth were seen once. Sequencing was performed on PBMCs from the stem cell graft donor, taken from the stem cell graft. These receptors all come from a human donor who donated a stem cell graft to a child with inherited bone marrow failure.

The table lists this clonotype with many counts. This chain joins TRBV7-2 and TRBJ2-5; tentative D call: TRBD1 (6 bases). Germline loops: CDR1 SGHTA, CDR2 FQGNSA. The CDR3 totals 12 residues. V lost 4 bases and J lost 4, with 7 bases in between. The CDR3: CASSSQGETQYF. CDR3 DNA: TGTGCCAGCAGCTCACAGGGAGAGACCCAGTACTTC.

For this clonotype: At one of its ends the junction is not consistent with the germline gene, which may arise from a read error. The chain couples TRBV6-1 to TRBJ2-1; 9 bases map to TRBD2. The length of the CDR3 is 18 residues. CDR1 is MNHNS and CDR2 is SASEGT in the germline V gene. The CDR3 DNA reads TGTGGCAGCAGTAATGTGGGCGGGAGGGTTATCTCCTACAATGAGCAGTTCTTC. Translated, it gives CGSSNVGGRVISYNEQFF.

This clonotype was counted only a few times. The chain employs TRBV20-1 and TRBJ1-2, with a tentative D call TRBD1 (5 bases). This CDR3 has 15 residues. The ends were cut back, 1 base at V and 3 bases at J, with 15 bases in the middle. From germline, CDR1 is DFQATT and CDR2 SNEGSKA (reference sequence). Written as DNA, the CDR3 is TGCAGTGCTAGAGGGGCCCCACAGGACTACTATGGCTACACCTTC. This encodes CSARGAPQDYYGYTF.

The chain carries TRBV5-1 and TRBJ2-1, with 9 bases lining up with TRBD1. The germline V gene encodes CDR1 SGHRS and CDR2 YFSETQ. The V gene end was trimmed by 0 bases and the J gene end by 4 bases; junction bases not matched to a gene: 5. This CDR3 spans 16 amino acids. The CDR3 bases are TGCGCCAGCAGCTTGGAGGCGACAGGGGGGTACAATGAGCAGTTCTTC. It yields the protein CASSLEATGGYNEQFF. The full variable domain, in which reference TRBV5-1 and TRBJ2-1 provide the parts outside the CDR3, is KAGVTQTPRYLIKTRGQQVTLSCSPISGHRSVSWYQQTPGQGLQFLFEYFSETQRNKGNFPGRFSGRQFSNSRSEMNVSTLELGDSALYLCASSLEATGGYNEQFFGPGTRLTVL.

The sample holds many counts of this clonotype. J is TRBJ1-4 and V is TRBV19; D uncertain. Per the germline V gene, CDR1 is LNHDA and CDR2 is SQIVND (reference sequence). Trimming pared 4 bases from V and 3 bases from J, leaving 12 bases between. The CDR3 runs to 15 residues. CDR3 DNA: TGTGCCAGTAGTACTACCTGGGAGGCTAATGAAAAACTGTTTTTT. It is translated as CASSTTWEANEKLFF.

In this sample, this clonotype turned up many times. The V gene is TRBV5-1, the J gene TRBJ2-7, with D unresolved. The CDR3 totals 13 residues. The V gene lost 5 bases and the J gene lost 0 bases, with 9 bases spanning the gap. CDR1 and CDR2 (germline): SGHRS, YFSETQ. CDR3 region: CASRTSDSYEQYF. As DNA, the CDR3 is TGCGCCAGCAGGACGTCGGACTCCTACGAGCAGTACTTC.

This clonotype has a count of ten or more. V is TRBV5-1 and J is TRBJ2-1; the D gene is possibly TRBD1 (5 bases). Germline CDR1 SGHRS, CDR2 YFSETQ. V gave up 0 bases and J gave up 2 bases, with 6 bases separating them. The CDR3 covers 14 residues. The CDR3 region has the DNA TGCGCCAGCAGCTTGGGACAGACCTACAATGAGCAGTTCTTC. It encodes CASSLGQTYNEQFF.

This clonotype was recorded a few times. The chain has TRBV29-1 and TRBJ2-1; TRBD1 might be the D (7 bases). In germline, CDR1 is SQVTM, CDR2 ANQGSEA. The CDR3 covers 15 residues. Trimming cost V 7 bases and J 2 bases, with 18 bases left between them. CDR3 coding DNA: TGCAGCGCCCCCCAGGGGGGTTTGGCCTACAATGAGCAGTTCTTC. Translating it yields CSAPQGGLAYNEQFF.

This clonotype was observed a handful of times. V and J are TRBV7-2 and TRBJ2-2, with 11 positions matching TRBD2. The CDR3 loop spans 16 amino acids. With V trimmed by 5 bases and J by 4 bases, 6 bases remained unmatched. The V gene's germline CDR1 is SGHTA and CDR2 FQGNSA. CDR3 loop: CASSPGLAAFTGELFF. The CDR3 bases are TGTGCCAGCAGCCCGGGACTAGCGGCGTTCACCGGGGAGCTGTTTTTT. The complete variable domain, with remaining parts taken from reference TRBV7-2 and TRBJ2-2, reads GAGVSQSPSNKVTEKGKDVELRCDPISGHTALYWYRQSLGQGLEFLIYFQGNSAPDKSGLPSDRFSAERTGGSVSTLTIQRTQQEDSAVYLCASSPGLAAFTGELFFGEGSRLTVL.